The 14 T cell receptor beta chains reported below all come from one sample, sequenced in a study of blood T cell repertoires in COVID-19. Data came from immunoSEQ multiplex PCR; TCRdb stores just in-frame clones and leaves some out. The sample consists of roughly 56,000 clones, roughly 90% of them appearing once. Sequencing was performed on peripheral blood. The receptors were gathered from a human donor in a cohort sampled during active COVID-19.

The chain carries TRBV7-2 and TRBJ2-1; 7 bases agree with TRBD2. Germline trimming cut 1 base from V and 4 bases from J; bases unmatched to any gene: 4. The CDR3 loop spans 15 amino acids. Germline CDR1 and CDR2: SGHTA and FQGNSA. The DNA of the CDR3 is TGTGCCAGCAGCTTAGGAGGGACTACTTACAATGAGCAGTTCTTC. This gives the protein CASSLGGTTYNEQFF.

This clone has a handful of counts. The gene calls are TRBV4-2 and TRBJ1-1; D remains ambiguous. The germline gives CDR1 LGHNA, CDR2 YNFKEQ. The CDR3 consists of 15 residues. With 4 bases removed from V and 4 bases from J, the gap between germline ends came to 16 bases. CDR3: CASSPKSGDLTEAFF. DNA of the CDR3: TGTGCCAGCAGCCCAAAGAGCGGGGATCTCACTGAAGCTTTCTTT.

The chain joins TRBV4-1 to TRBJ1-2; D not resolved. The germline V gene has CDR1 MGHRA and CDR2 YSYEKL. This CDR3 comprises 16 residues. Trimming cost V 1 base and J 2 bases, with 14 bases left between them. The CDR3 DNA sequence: TGCGCCAGCAGCCAAGTGGGCCAGAAGCTGAACTATGGCTACACCTTC. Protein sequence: CASSQVGQKLNYGYTF.

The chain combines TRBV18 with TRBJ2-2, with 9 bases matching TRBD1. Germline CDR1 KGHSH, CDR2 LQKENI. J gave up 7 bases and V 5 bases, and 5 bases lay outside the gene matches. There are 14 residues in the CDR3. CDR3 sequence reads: CASSTQGAGGELFF. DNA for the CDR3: TGTGCCAGCTCAACACAGGGGGCCGGCGGGGAGCTGTTTTTT.

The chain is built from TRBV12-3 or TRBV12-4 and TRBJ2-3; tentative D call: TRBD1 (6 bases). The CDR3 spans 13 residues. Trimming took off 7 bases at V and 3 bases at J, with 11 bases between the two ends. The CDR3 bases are TGTGCCAGCAACGCTCAGGGGACAGATACGCAGTATTTT. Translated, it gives CASNAQGTDTQYF.

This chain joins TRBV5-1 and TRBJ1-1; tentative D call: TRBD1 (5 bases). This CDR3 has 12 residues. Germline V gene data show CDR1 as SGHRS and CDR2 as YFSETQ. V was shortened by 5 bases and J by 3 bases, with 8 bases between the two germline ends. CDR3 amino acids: CASSPGYTEAFF. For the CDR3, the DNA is TGCGCCAGCAGTCCAGGGTACACTGAAGCTTTCTTT.

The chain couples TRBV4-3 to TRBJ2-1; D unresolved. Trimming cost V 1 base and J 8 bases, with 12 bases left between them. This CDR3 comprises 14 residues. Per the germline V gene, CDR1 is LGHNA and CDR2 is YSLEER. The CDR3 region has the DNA TGCGCCAGCAGCCAAGGTTTTCGCGAGCATGAGCAGTTCTTC. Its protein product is CASSQGFREHEQFF.

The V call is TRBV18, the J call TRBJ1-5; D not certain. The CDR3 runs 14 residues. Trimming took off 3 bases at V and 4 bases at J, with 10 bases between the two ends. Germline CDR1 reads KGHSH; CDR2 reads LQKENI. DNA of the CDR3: TGTGCCAGCTCACCGAACTCACGGAATCAGCCCCAGCATTTT. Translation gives CASSPNSRNQPQHF.

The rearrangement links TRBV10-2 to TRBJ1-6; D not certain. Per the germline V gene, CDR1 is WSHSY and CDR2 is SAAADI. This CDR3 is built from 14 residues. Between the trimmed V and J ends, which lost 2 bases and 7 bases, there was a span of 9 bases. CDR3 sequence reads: CASSEPLLNSPLHF. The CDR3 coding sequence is TGCGCCAGCAGTGAGCCTCTCCTGAATTCACCCCTCCACTTT.

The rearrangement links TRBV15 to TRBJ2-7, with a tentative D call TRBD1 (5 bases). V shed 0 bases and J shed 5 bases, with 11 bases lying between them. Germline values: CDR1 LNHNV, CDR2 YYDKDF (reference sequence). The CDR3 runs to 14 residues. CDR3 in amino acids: CATSRDQGTHEQYF. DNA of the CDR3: TGTGCCACCAGCAGAGATCAGGGTACCCACGAGCAGTACTTC. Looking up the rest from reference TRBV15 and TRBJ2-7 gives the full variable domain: DAMVIQNPRYQVTQFGKPVTLSCSQTLNHNVMYWYQQKSSQAPKLLFHYYDKDFNNEADTPDNFQSRRPNTSFCFLDIRSPGLGDTAMYLCATSRDQGTHEQYFGPGTRLTVT.

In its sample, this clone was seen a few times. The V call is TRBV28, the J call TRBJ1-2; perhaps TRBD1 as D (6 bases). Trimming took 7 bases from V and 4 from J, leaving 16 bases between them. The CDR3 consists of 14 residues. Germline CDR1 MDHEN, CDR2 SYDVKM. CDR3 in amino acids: CASTPIQGTYGYTF. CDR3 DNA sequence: TGTGCCAGCACACCGATCCAGGGGACCTATGGCTACACCTTC.

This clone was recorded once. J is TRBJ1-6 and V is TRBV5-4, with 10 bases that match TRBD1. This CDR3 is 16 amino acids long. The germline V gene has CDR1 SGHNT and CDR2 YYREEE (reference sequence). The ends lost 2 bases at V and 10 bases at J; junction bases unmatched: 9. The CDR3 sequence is CASSFRDRGLKSPLHF. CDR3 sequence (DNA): TGTGCCAGCAGCTTCCGGGACAGGGGATTAAAATCACCCCTCCACTTT.

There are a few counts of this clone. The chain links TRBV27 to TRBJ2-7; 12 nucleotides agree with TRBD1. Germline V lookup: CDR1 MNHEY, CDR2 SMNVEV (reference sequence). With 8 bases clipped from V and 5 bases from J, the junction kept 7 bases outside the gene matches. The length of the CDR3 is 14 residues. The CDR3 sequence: CASGRDRGHDEQYF. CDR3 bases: TGTGCCAGCGGTAGGGACAGGGGGCACGACGAGCAGTACTTC.

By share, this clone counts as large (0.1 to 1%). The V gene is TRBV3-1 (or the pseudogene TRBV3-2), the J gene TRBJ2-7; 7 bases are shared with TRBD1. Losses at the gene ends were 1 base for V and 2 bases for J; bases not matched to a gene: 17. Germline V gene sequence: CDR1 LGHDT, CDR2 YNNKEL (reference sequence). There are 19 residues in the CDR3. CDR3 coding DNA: TGTGCCAGCAGCCAAGCCCGGGGCCCGAGACAGGGCAAGACCTACGAGCAGTACTTC. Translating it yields CASSQARGPRQGKTYEQYF.